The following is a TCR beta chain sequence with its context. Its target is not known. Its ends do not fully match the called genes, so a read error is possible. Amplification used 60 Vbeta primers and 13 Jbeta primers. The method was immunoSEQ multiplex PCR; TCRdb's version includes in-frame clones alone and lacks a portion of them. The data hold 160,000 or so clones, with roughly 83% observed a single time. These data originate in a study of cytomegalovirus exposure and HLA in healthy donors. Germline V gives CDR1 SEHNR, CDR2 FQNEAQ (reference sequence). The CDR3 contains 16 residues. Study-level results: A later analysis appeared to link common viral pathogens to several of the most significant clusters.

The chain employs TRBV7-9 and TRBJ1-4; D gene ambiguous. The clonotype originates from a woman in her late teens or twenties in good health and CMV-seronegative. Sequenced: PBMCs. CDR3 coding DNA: TGTTCCAGCAGCTCCCCCGTGGGGAGAACTAATGAAAAACTGTTTTTT. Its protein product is CSSSSPVGRTNEKLFF.